Sequencing of this T cell receptor beta chain was carried out in a study of blood T cells in healthy people across ages. About the study: T cells yielded about one barcoded beta molecule per two cells through template switching.

The authors ran a second PCR of about 7 to 12 cycles using a sample-barcoded 5' primer and a J-beta primer mix. Each CDR3 protein is one row after TCRdb ran MiXCR on the 5' RACE reads. The table lists fewer than 1.5 million distinct CDR3 sequences, around 39% of them singletons. There are a few counts of this clonotype. Donors each provided ten milliliters of peripheral blood. CDR1 is SEHNR, CDR2 FQNEAQ, per germline (reference sequence). The V and J ends lost 3 bases and 3 bases, in that order; junction bases with no gene match: 4. The CDR3 extends over 15 amino acids. Sequencing was carried out using blood. The TCR comes from a woman under 30 in good health. This rearrangement joins TRBV7-9 to TRBJ1-4; TRBD1 matches at 7 bases. The CDR3 DNA sequence: TGTGCCAGCAGCTTCGGGACAGTACCTAATGAAAAACTGTTTTTT. Its translation: CASSFGTVPNEKLFF.